One sample yielded the 10 T cell receptor beta chains listed below, sequenced in a study of CD8 T cells in Susac syndrome. The RNA input was roughly 0.45 to 1 ug, and it was reverse transcribed with random hexamers. TCRdb recomputed calls from the immunoSEQ multiplex PCR reads with MiXCR, one row per CDR3 protein. The table shows approximately 190,000 distinct CDR3 sequences, with nearly 95% occurring only once. The sequenced material came from CD4+ T cells from PBMCs. The receptors shown here come from a human donor with multiple sclerosis.

This clonotype has just a few counts. This chain links TRBV27 with TRBJ1-2, with unresolved D. The ends were cut back, 4 bases at V and 8 bases at J, with 8 bases in the middle. Germline V CDR1 and CDR2: MNHEY, SMNVEV (reference sequence). This CDR3 contains 11 residues. The CDR3 nucleotides are TGTGCCAGCAGTTCGGGTGGGGGCTACACCTTC. As protein: CASSSGGGYTF.

This chain uses TRBV18 with TRBJ1-5, with D unresolved. With 4 bases removed from V and 2 bases from J, the gap between germline ends came to 15 bases. CDR3 size: 16 residues. Germline values: CDR1 KGHSH, CDR2 LQKENI. The CDR3 loop is CASSLAPTTGNQPQHF. CDR3 DNA: TGTGCCAGCTCACTGGCTCCGACTACGGGCAATCAGCCCCAGCATTTT.

This chain joins TRBV30 and TRBJ2-3; 10 nucleotides align to TRBD2. Germline CDR1 reads GTSNPN; CDR2 reads SVGIG (reference sequence). J was trimmed by 4 bases and V by 5 bases; bases with no gene match: 6. The CDR3 contains 14 residues. The CDR3 nucleotides read TGTGCCTGGGCCAGCGGGGGGGCCGCAGATACGCAGTATTTT. Protein sequence: CAWASGGAADTQYF.

The chain links TRBV30 to TRBJ1-1; the D gene is possibly TRBD1 (5 bases). CDR3 size: 14 residues. The germline V gene has CDR1 GTSNPN and CDR2 SVGIG (reference sequence). V lost 6 bases and J 6 bases, leaving 20 bases between the germline ends. The CDR3 coding sequence is TGTGCCTGTAAACACGGGGGTGGGGACGCTGAAGCTTTCTTT. This codes for CACKHGGGDAEAFF.

This chain connects TRBV19 to TRBJ2-1, with 9 bases identical to TRBD1. The CDR3 is 14 amino acids. Germline V lookup: CDR1 LNHDA, CDR2 SQIVND (reference sequence). With V trimmed by 5 bases and J by 7 bases, 6 bases remained unmatched. The CDR3 sequence: CASSSQGARNEQFF. DNA of the CDR3: TGTGCCAGTAGTTCACAGGGGGCAAGGAATGAGCAGTTCTTC.

The chain uses TRBV3-1 and TRBJ2-1; D is unclear. V was trimmed by 0 bases and J by 6 bases, leaving 9 bases between them. The CDR3 length is 14 residues. Germline V CDR1 and CDR2: LGHDT, YNNKEL (reference sequence). CDR3 in amino acids: CASSQDTAGNEQFF. CDR3 DNA: TGTGCCAGCAGCCAAGATACAGCAGGCAATGAGCAGTTCTTC.

This clonotype was detected only a few times. This rearrangement joins TRBV20-1 to TRBJ2-1, with 7 bases aligning to TRBD2. The CDR3 length is 11 residues. Germline lookup yields CDR1 DFQATT and CDR2 SNEGSKA (reference sequence). The DNA of the CDR3 is TGCTCGGCTAGCGGTTACAATGAGCAGTTCTTC. Translated: CSASGYNEQFF.

The chain links TRBV12-3 or TRBV12-4 to TRBJ1-6, with TRBD1 matching 7 bases. V shed 8 bases and J 3 bases; nucleotides not matched to a gene: 1. CDR3 length: 13 amino acids. CDR3 in amino acids: CASGQVYNSPLHF. DNA of the CDR3: TGTGCCAGCGGACAGGTCTATAATTCACCCCTCCACTTT.

V usage is TRBV20-1 and J usage is TRBJ2-1, with D possibly being TRBD2 (5 bases). The V gene's germline CDR1 is DFQATT and CDR2 SNEGSKA (reference sequence). This CDR3 is 11 amino acids long. V gave up 8 bases and J gave up 7 bases, with 12 bases separating them. CDR3 DNA sequence: TGCAGTCGGAGGCTTAAAAATGAGCAGTTCTTC. It yields the protein CSRRLKNEQFF.

The chain recombines TRBV20-1 with TRBJ2-5; D remains ambiguous. The V gene lost 5 bases and the J gene lost 5 bases, with 6 bases spanning the gap. Germline values: CDR1 DFQATT, CDR2 SNEGSKA (reference sequence). The CDR3 extends over 10 amino acids. CDR3 in DNA: TGCAGTGCTGAAGAGGAGACCCAGTACTTC. The encoded protein is CSAEEETQYF.